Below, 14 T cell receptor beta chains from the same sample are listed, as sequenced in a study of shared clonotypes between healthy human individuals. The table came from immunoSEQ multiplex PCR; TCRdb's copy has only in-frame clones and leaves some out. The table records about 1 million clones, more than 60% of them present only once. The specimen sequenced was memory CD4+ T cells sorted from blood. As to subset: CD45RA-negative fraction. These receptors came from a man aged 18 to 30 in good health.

CDR3 bases: TGTGCCAGCAGTGAAGTGGGGACACTCGACCAGTACTTC. Translation gives CASSEVGTLDQYF. V gene TRBV6-1 combines with J gene TRBJ2-7; D possibly corresponds to TRBD1 (6 bases). The germline V and J ends were trimmed by 1 base and 10 bases, with 14 bases remaining between them. The CDR3 has 13 residues. Germline assignment: CDR1 MNHNS and CDR2 SASEGT.

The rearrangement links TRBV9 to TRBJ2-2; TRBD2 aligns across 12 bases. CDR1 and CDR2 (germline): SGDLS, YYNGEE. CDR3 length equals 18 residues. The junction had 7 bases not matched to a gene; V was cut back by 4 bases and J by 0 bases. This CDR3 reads CASSSRTSGTTNTGELFF. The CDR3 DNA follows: TGTGCCAGCAGCTCCCGGACTAGCGGGACAACGAACACCGGGGAGCTGTTTTTT. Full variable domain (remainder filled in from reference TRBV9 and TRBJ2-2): DSGVTQTPKHLITATGQRVTLRCSPRSGDLSVYWYQQSLDQGLQFLIQYYNGEERAKGNILERFSAQQFPDLHSELNLSSLELGDSALYFCASSSRTSGTTNTGELFFGEGSRLTVL.

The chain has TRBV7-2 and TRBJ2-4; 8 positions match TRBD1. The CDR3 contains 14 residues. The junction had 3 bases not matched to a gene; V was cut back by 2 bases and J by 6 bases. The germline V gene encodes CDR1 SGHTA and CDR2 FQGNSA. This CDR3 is CASSLQGAVNIQYF. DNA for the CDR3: TGTGCCAGCAGCTTACAGGGGGCAGTAAACATTCAGTACTTC. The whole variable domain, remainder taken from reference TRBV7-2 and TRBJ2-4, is GAGVSQSPSNKVTEKGKDVELRCDPISGHTALYWYRQSLGQGLEFLIYFQGNSAPDKSGLPSDRFSAERTGGSVSTLTIQRTQQEDSAVYLCASSLQGAVNIQYFGAGTRLSVL.

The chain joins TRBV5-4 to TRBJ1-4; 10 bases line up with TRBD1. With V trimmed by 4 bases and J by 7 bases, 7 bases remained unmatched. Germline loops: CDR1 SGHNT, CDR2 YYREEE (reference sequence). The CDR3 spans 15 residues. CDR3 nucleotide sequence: TGTGCCAGCAGCGTTGGGACAGGGGTAACTGAAAAACTGTTTTTT. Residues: CASSVGTGVTEKLFF.

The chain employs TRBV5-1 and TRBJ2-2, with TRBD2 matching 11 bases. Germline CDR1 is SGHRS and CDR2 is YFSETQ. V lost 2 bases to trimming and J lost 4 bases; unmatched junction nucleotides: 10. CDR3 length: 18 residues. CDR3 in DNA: TGCGCCAGCAGCTTTAGCGGGGGGGCCAGACGGGGCACCGGGGAGCTGTTTTTT. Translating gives CASSFSGGARRGTGELFF.

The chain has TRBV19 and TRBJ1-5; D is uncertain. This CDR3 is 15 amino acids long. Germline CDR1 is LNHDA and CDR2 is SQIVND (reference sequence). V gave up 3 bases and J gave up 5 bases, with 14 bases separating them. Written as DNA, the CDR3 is TGTGCCAGTAGTATTACACCATCGGGAGATCAGCCCCAGCATTTT. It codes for CASSITPSGDQPQHF.

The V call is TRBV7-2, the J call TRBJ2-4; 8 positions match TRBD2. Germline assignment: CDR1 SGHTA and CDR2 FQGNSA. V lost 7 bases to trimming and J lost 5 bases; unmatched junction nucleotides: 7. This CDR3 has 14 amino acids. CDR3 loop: CASTLTSEQNIQYF. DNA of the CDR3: TGTGCCAGCACCCTGACTAGCGAGCAAAACATTCAGTACTTC. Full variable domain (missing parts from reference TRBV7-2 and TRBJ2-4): GAGVSQSPSNKVTEKGKDVELRCDPISGHTALYWYRQSLGQGLEFLIYFQGNSAPDKSGLPSDRFSAERTGGSVSTLTIQRTQQEDSAVYLCASTLTSEQNIQYFGAGTRLSVL.

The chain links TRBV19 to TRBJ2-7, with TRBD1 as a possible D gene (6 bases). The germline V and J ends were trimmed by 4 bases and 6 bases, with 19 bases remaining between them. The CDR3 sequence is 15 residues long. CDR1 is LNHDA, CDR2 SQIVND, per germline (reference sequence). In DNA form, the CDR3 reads TGTGCCAGTAGTAAAGGCGGACAGCCTACCTTCGAGCAGTACTTC. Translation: CASSKGGQPTFEQYF.

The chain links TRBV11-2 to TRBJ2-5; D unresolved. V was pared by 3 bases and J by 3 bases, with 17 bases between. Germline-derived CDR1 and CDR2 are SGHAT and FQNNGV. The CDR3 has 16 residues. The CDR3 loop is CASSFMRIVEKETQYF. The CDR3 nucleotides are TGTGCCAGCAGCTTTATGAGGATAGTGGAGAAAGAGACCCAGTACTTC.

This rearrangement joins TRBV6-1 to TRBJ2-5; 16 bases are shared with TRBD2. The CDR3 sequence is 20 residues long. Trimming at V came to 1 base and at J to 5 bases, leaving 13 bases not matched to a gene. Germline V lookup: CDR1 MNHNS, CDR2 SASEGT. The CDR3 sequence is CASSEGSGTSGRASGETQYF. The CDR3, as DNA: TGTGCCAGCAGTGAAGGATCCGGGACTAGCGGGAGGGCCTCAGGGGAGACCCAGTACTTC.

The CDR3: CASSFGDVGATEAFF. CDR3 coding DNA: TGTGCCAGCAGCTTCGGAGATGTGGGGGCGACTGAAGCTTTCTTT. The chain carries TRBV5-4 and TRBJ1-1; the D gene is possibly TRBD1 (6 bases). The CDR3 is made up of 15 amino acids. The V end was cut by 2 bases, the J end by 5 bases, with 16 bases between. CDR1 is SGHNT and CDR2 is YYREEE in the germline V gene (reference sequence).

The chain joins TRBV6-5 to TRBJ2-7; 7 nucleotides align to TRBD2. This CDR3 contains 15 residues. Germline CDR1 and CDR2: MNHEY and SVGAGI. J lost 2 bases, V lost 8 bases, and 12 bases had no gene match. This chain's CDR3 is CASWTVASGPYEQYF. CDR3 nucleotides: TGTGCCAGCTGGACCGTGGCTAGCGGCCCCTACGAGCAGTACTTC.

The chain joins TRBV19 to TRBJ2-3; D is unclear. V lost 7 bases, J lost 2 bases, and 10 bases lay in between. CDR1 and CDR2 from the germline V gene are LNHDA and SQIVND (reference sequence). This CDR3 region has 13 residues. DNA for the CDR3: TGTGCCAGTATTGGATCAAACACAGATACGCAGTATTTT. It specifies CASIGSNTDTQYF. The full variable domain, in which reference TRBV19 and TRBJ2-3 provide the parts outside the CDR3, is DGGITQSPKYLFRKEGQNVTLSCEQNLNHDAMYWYRQDPGQGLRLIYYSQIVNDFQKGDIAEGYSVSREKKESFPLTVTSAQKNPTAFYLCASIGSNTDTQYFGPGTRLTVL.

CDR3 bases: TGTGCCAGCAGTCCACGGGACAGTCGAAGCTATGGCTACACCTTC. It specifies CASSPRDSRSYGYTF. This chain connects TRBV6-5 to TRBJ1-2, with 7 bases matching TRBD1. Germline-derived CDR1 and CDR2 are MNHEY and SVGAGI. The junction had 10 bases not matched to a gene; V was cut back by 5 bases and J by 4 bases. The length of the CDR3 is 15 residues.